This T cell receptor (beta chain) was sequenced during a study of T cells in Graves' hyperthyroidism and ophthalmopathy (dated by TCRdb to between 2018 and 2021). Study-level background: Peripheral blood samples were taken at the time of initial diagnosis, prior to any treatment. To identify distinguishing TCR V-J signatures, a discovery cohort of roughly 100 patients was used, comprising 43 with Graves' ophthalmopathy and 57 with stable Graves' hyperthyroidism. An independent validation cohort of 18 to 20 hyperthyroidism patients and 17 patients who later progressed to ophthalmopathy tested prospective prediction of ophthalmopathy. The 100 discovery patients were randomly split 7:3 into training and test sets. The study also compared thyroid tissue and blood T-cell repertoires from about six Graves' hyperthyroidism patients. After blood sampling, hyperthyroidism patients were treated with methimazole at a starting dose of 30 mg daily, and ophthalmopathy patients were treated with high-dose intravenous methylprednisolone. The paper reports TCR Vbeta CDR3 sequencing of 135 peripheral blood samples: fewer than 50 ophthalmopathy, under 80 hyperthyroidism and around 17 progressor patients. What the authors observed across the whole study: Most expanded thyroid clonotypes (frequency above 0.001) were also detected in blood, suggesting blood repertoires may reflect thyroid immune responses. A model built on a 13 V-J signature distinguished ophthalmopathy from stable hyperthyroidism, reaching about 88% sensitivity and approximately 83% specificity in cross-validation and 80%/75% in testing. No statistical method was used to fix the sample size in advance, and group allocation was not hidden from the investigators. During validation, the model predicted progression to ophthalmopathy a median of about 5.9 months ahead of onset, with around 65% sensitivity and about 72% specificity.

The CDR3, cysteine through phenylalanine, is 14 amino acids long. Only the CDR3 DNA is retained, 42 bases long and in frame from the first base. The germline V gene supplies CDR1 MNHNS and CDR2 SASEGT. At the junction V is shortened by 7 bases and J by 8 bases, with 20 bases in between. Ophthalmopathy patients had moderately to severely active disease, with a Clinical Activity Score of 3 or more, a NOSPECS grade of 4 or more, and a disease duration of less than 3 months. Patients with uncontrolled infections, other autoimmune diseases, pregnancy or lactation were excluded. Diagnoses were based on clinical symptoms, serum thyroxine and TRAb, thyroid ultrasound and orbital computed tomography. PBMCs were separated from 8 to 10 ml of fresh peripheral blood using Ficoll-Paque density gradient centrifugation. Total RNA was extracted with Trizol reagent, and quality was checked on an Agilent 2100 Bioanalyzer.

The TCR beta CDR3 regions were amplified from RNA transcripts. For the first round of RT-PCR on the TCR CDR3, the HTBI primer set was used together with the Qiagen OneStep RT-PCR kit. Libraries were constructed in a second round of multiplex PCR, after which size selection and purification were carried out. Libraries were sequenced paired-end with 100 bp reads on an Illumina HiSeq2000. The original pipeline was this. SOAPnuke was used to process the raw data, with reads discarded if the reads contained adapters or uncalled bases, had a mean Phred below 15, or lacked an exact constant-primer or identifier match. High-quality paired reads were merged with COPE v1.2.5, and unique nucleotide sequences were defined as clonotypes. Clonotypes were aligned to IMGT TRBV, TRBD and TRBJ reference segments using MiTCR v1.1. The analysis was restricted to V-J combinations with a frequency above 0.0001, which together covered over 99% of the repertoires. A TCS score was defined as the ratio between F50 (clonal expansion) and ExV (chaos), using BLOSUM62-based TCRdist between CDR3 peptides within each V-J. Welch's t-statistics and random forest reduced approximately 520 V-J features to roughly 13, which were used in a naive Bayes classifier (R e1071). In-frame beta chains were kept once TCRdb had trimmed the public reads at Q25 with fastp and called clones with MiXCR. Rows matching on CDR3 protein sequence are summarized as one entry with the most common DNA and genes. The V and J calls and clone size are TCRdb's, not the authors'. The sample includes some 500,000 distinct CDR3 sequences, with roughly a quarter observed a single time. The top ten constitute 10% to 12% of the sample.

In regard to this clonotype: Its antigen is currently not known. No quality values exist for individual bases; no much larger clone is one base distant.

This clonotype was obtained from a woman younger than 45 with Graves' ophthalmopathy. Specimen: blood. Here the chain combines TRBV6-1 and TRBJ1-2, with an unclear D gene assignment. CDR3 protein: CASTEGSWGIGYTF. Read as DNA, the sequence is TGTGCCAGCACCGAAGGGAGTTGGGGTATCGGCTACACCTTC.